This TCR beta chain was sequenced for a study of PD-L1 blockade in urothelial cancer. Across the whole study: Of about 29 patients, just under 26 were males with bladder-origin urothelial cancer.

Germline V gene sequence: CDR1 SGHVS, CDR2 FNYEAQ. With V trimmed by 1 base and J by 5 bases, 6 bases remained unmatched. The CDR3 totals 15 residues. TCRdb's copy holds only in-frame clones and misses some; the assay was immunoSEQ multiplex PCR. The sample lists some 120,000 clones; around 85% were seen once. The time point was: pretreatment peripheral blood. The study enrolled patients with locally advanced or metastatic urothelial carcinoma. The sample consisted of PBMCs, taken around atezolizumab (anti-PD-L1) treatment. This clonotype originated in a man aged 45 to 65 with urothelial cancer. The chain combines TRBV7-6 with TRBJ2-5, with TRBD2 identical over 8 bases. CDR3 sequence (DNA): TGTGCCAGCAGCTTAGGTGCGGGAGGCGTCGAGACCCAGTACTTC. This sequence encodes CASSLGAGGVETQYF. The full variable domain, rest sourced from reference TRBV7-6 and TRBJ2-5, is GAGVSQSPRYKVTKRGQDVALRCDPISGHVSLYWYRQALGQGPEFLTYFNYEAQQDKSGLPNDRFSAERPEGSISTLTIQRTEQRDSAMYRCASSLGAGGVETQYFGPGTRLLVL.